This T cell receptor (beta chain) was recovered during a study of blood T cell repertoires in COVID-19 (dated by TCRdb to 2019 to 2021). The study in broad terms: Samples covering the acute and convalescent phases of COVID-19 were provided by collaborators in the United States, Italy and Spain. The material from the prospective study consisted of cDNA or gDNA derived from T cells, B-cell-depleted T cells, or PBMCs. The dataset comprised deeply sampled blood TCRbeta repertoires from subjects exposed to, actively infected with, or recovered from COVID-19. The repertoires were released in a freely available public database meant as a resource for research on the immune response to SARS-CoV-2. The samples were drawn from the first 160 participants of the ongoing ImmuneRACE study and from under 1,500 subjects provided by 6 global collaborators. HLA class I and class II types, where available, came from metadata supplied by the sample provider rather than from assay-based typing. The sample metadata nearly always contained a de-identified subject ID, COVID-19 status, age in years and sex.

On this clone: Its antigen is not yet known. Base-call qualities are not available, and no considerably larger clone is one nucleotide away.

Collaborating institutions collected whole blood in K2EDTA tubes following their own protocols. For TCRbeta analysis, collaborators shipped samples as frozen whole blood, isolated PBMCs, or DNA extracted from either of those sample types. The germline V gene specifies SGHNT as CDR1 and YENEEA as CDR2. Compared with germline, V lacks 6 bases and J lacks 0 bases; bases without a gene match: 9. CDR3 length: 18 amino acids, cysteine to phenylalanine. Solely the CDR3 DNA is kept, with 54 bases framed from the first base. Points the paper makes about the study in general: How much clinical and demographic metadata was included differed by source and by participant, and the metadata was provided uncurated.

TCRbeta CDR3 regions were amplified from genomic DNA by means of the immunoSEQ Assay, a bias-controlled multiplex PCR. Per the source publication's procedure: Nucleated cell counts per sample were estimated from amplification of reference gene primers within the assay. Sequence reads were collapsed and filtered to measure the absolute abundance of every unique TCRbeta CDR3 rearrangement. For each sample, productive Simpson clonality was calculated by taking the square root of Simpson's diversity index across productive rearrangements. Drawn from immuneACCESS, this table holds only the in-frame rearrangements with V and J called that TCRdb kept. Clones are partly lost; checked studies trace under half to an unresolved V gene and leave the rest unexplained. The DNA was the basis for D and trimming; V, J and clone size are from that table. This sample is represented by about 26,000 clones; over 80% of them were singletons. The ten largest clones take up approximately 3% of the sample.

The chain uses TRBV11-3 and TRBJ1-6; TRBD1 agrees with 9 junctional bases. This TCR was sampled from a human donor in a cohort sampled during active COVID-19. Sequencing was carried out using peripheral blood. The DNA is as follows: TGTGCCAGCAGTGTATTTGGGGACAGGGTCTCCTATAATTCACCCCTCCACTTT. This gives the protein CASSVFGDRVSYNSPLHF.